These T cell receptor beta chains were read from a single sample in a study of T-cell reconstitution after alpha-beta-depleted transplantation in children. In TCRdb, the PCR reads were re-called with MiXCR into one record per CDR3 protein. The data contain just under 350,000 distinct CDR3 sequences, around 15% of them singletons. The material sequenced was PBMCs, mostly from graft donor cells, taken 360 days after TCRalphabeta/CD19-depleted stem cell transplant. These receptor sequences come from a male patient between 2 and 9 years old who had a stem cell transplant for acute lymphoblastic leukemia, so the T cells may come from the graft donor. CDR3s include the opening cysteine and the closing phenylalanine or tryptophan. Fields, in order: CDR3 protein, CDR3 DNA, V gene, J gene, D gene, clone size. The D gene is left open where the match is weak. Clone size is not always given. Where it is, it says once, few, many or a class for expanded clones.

CDR3aa: CAIKAGTVGANVLTF
CDR3nt: TGTGCCATTAAGGCAGGCACCGTTGGGGCCAACGTCCTGACTTTC
v_gene: TRBV12-3/TRBV12-4
j_gene: TRBJ2-6
d_gene: NA
abundance: NA

CDR3aa: CASSPRQGAGETQYF
CDR3nt: TGTGCCAGCTCACCTCGACAGGGGGCTGGGGAGACCCAGTACTTC
v_gene: TRBV18
j_gene: TRBJ2-5
d_gene: TRBD1
abundance: NA

CDR3aa: CASSRTSGRLGDTQYF
CDR3nt: TGTGCCAGCAGCCGGACTAGCGGGAGGCTGGGAGATACGCAGTATTTT
v_gene: TRBV5-5
j_gene: TRBJ2-3
d_gene: TRBD2
abundance: NA

CDR3aa: CASSQALVAGSTEAFF
CDR3nt: TGTGCCAGCAGCCAAGCCCTCGTCGCAGGGAGCACTGAAGCTTTCTTT
v_gene: TRBV4-2
j_gene: TRBJ1-1
d_gene: NA
abundance: NA

CDR3aa: CASSVPGSGANVLTF
CDR3nt: TGTGCCAGCAGTGTCCCGGGCTCTGGGGCCAACGTCCTGACTTTC
v_gene: TRBV6-1
j_gene: TRBJ2-6
d_gene: NA
abundance: few

CDR3aa: CASSFGIGDPDRAQETQYF
CDR3nt: TGTGCCAGCAGTTTCGGTATTGGCGATCCGGACAGGGCCCAAGAGACCCAGTACTTC
v_gene: TRBV28
j_gene: TRBJ2-5
d_gene: TRBD1
abundance: few

CDR3aa: CASSPPGYGSPLNTGELFF
CDR3nt: TGTGCCAGCAGTCCACCGGGATATGGATCCCCTCTAAACACCGGGGAGCTGTTTTTT
v_gene: TRBV6-1
j_gene: TRBJ2-2
d_gene: NA
abundance: NA

CDR3aa: CASSPFRNEQFF
CDR3nt: TGTGCCAGCAGTCCATTCCGCAATGAGCAGTTCTTC
v_gene: TRBV12-3/TRBV12-4
j_gene: TRBJ2-1
d_gene: NA
abundance: few

CDR3aa: CASSASPSGYNYEQYF
CDR3nt: TGTGCCAGCAGCGCCTCCCCTAGCGGGTATAACTACGAGCAGTACTTC
v_gene: TRBV7-9
j_gene: TRBJ2-7
d_gene: TRBD2
abundance: NA

CDR3aa: CAISESWGRTGPAAGANVLTF
CDR3nt: TGTGCCATCAGTGAGTCCTGGGGAAGAACAGGGCCAGCAGCTGGGGCCAACGTCCTGACTTTC
v_gene: TRBV10-3
j_gene: TRBJ2-6
d_gene: NA
abundance: many

CDR3aa: CASSQDLGLGGEKETQYF
CDR3nt: TGTGCCAGCAGCCAAGATCTTGGACTAGGAGGGGAAAAAGAGACCCAGTACTTC
v_gene: TRBV14
j_gene: TRBJ2-5
d_gene: TRBD2
abundance: few

CDR3aa: CASSLGTNTQYF
CDR3nt: TGTGCCAGCAGCTTGGGCACGAATACGCAGTATTTT
v_gene: TRBV7-9
j_gene: TRBJ2-3
d_gene: NA
abundance: few

CDR3aa: CASSLLGSNSNQPQHF
CDR3nt: TGTGCCAGCAGTTTACTTGGCAGTAATAGCAATCAGCCCCAGCATTTT
v_gene: TRBV27
j_gene: TRBJ1-5
d_gene: NA
abundance: few

CDR3aa: CSVAGLAGGYKQYF
CDR3nt: TGCAGCGTTGCAGGACTAGCGGGAGGGTATAAGCAGTACTTC
v_gene: TRBV29-1
j_gene: TRBJ2-7
d_gene: TRBD2
abundance: few

CDR3aa: CASSQWHNQPQHF
CDR3nt: TGCGCCAGCAGCCAATGGCACAATCAGCCCCAGCATTTT
v_gene: TRBV4-3
j_gene: TRBJ1-5
d_gene: NA
abundance: NA

CDR3aa: CALWWTGELFF
CDR3nt: TGTGCCTTATGGTGGACCGGGGAGCTGTTTTTT
v_gene: TRBV30
j_gene: TRBJ2-2
d_gene: NA
abundance: NA

CDR3aa: CASSSRDSPYEQYF
CDR3nt: TGTGCCAGCAGCTCCCGGGACAGCCCCTACGAGCAGTACTTC
v_gene: TRBV6-1
j_gene: TRBJ2-7
d_gene: TRBD1
abundance: few

CDR3aa: CASSQVTSGKETQYF
CDR3nt: TGTGCCAGCAGCCAAGTAACTAGCGGCAAAGAGACCCAGTACTTC
v_gene: TRBV4-2
j_gene: TRBJ2-5
d_gene: TRBD2
abundance: NA

CDR3aa: CASSYFQSVTYNEQFF
CDR3nt: TGTGCCAGCAGTTACTTCCAATCGGTAACCTACAATGAGCAGTTCTTC
v_gene: TRBV6-5
j_gene: TRBJ2-1
d_gene: NA
abundance: NA

CDR3aa: CASSLVWPSGSADTQYF
CDR3nt: TGTGCCAGCAGCTTAGTATGGCCTAGCGGGAGCGCAGATACGCAGTATTTT
v_gene: TRBV7-2
j_gene: TRBJ2-3
d_gene: TRBD2
abundance: NA

CDR3aa: CASSWTGEQYF
CDR3nt: TGTGCCAGCAGTTGGACGGGAGAGCAGTACTTC
v_gene: TRBV6-2/TRBV6-3
j_gene: TRBJ2-7
d_gene: NA
abundance: few

CDR3aa: CASSQDETGGYEQYF
CDR3nt: TGTGCCAGCAGCCAAGATGAGACAGGGGGGTACGAGCAGTACTTC
v_gene: TRBV4-2
j_gene: TRBJ2-7
d_gene: TRBD1
abundance: NA

CDR3aa: CSAKRELGTGELFF
CDR3nt: TGCAGTGCTAAGCGGGAGCTGGGCACCGGGGAGCTGTTTTTT
v_gene: TRBV20-1
j_gene: TRBJ2-2
d_gene: TRBD2
abundance: NA

CDR3aa: CASSLYGGEQFF
CDR3nt: TGTGCCAGCAGCTTATACGGGGGTGAGCAGTTCTTC
v_gene: TRBV7-2
j_gene: TRBJ2-1
d_gene: NA
abundance: NA

CDR3aa: CASSPLDSDTQYF
CDR3nt: TGCGCCAGCAGCCCCCTGGACTCAGATACGCAGTATTTT
v_gene: TRBV5-1
j_gene: TRBJ2-3
d_gene: NA
abundance: NA

CDR3aa: CASSLGPVSYEQYF
CDR3nt: TGTGCCAGCAGTCTGGGCCCGGTTAGCTACGAGCAGTACTTC
v_gene: TRBV6-1
j_gene: TRBJ2-7
d_gene: NA
abundance: NA

CDR3aa: CASRPSGSVPYEQYF
CDR3nt: TGTGCCAGCAGGCCTAGCGGGAGCGTCCCCTACGAGCAGTACTTC
v_gene: TRBV12-3/TRBV12-4
j_gene: TRBJ2-7
d_gene: TRBD2
abundance: NA

CDR3aa: CASTPDQETQYF
CDR3nt: TGTGCCAGCACCCCGGACCAAGAGACCCAGTACTTC
v_gene: TRBV6-5
j_gene: TRBJ2-5
d_gene: NA
abundance: NA

CDR3aa: CASTLTGWSLEQYF
CDR3nt: TGTGCCAGCACCCTGACAGGGTGGTCTCTGGAGCAGTACTTC
v_gene: TRBV7-9
j_gene: TRBJ2-7
d_gene: TRBD1
abundance: NA

CDR3aa: CASSPPWDGETQYF
CDR3nt: TGTGCCAGCAGCCCCCCCTGGGATGGGGAGACCCAGTACTTC
v_gene: TRBV6-1
j_gene: TRBJ2-5
d_gene: NA
abundance: NA

CDR3aa: CATRETSYNEQFF
CDR3nt: TGTGCCACCAGGGAAACTAGCTACAATGAGCAGTTCTTC
v_gene: TRBV15
j_gene: TRBJ2-1
d_gene: NA
abundance: NA

CDR3aa: CASSQQETGGTYEQYF
CDR3nt: TGTGCCAGCAGCCAACAGGAGACCGGGGGCACCTACGAGCAGTACTTC
v_gene: TRBV4-2
j_gene: TRBJ2-7
d_gene: NA
abundance: few

CDR3aa: CASRGTSEPYTEQFF
CDR3nt: TGCGCCAGCCGGGGGACTAGCGAACCCTACACTGAGCAGTTCTTC
v_gene: TRBV5-1
j_gene: TRBJ2-1
d_gene: TRBD2
abundance: few

CDR3aa: CASSQQGTVNTEAFF
CDR3nt: TGTGCCAGCAGCCAACAGGGAACGGTGAACACTGAAGCTTTCTTT
v_gene: TRBV6-1
j_gene: TRBJ1-1
d_gene: NA
abundance: few

CDR3aa: CAISGGIATEAFF
CDR3nt: TGTGCCATCAGTGGGGGCATTGCCACTGAAGCTTTCTTT
v_gene: TRBV10-3
j_gene: TRBJ1-1
d_gene: NA
abundance: few

CDR3aa: CASSRLVGGTGQTKETQYF
CDR3nt: TGTGCCAGCAGCCGTTTAGTGGGGGGGACTGGACAAACCAAAGAGACCCAGTACTTC
v_gene: TRBV3-1
j_gene: TRBJ2-5
d_gene: TRBD2
abundance: few

CDR3aa: CASSSGAGYGYTF
CDR3nt: TGTGCCAGCAGCTCAGGGGCAGGCTATGGCTACACCTTC
v_gene: TRBV7-9
j_gene: TRBJ1-2
d_gene: NA
abundance: few

CDR3aa: CASSQVLGRGARYNEQFF
CDR3nt: TGTGCCAGCAGCCAAGTGTTGGGTAGGGGGGCAAGGTACAATGAGCAGTTCTTC
v_gene: TRBV3-1
j_gene: TRBJ2-1
d_gene: NA
abundance: few

CDR3aa: CASSQGISSGSRTDTQYF
CDR3nt: TGCGCCAGCAGCCAAGGAATCTCTAGCGGATCCCGCACAGATACGCAGTATTTT
v_gene: TRBV4-3
j_gene: TRBJ2-3
d_gene: TRBD2
abundance: few

CDR3aa: CASSLWPGLAGSSSYNEQFF
CDR3nt: TGTGCCAGCAGTTTATGGCCGGGACTAGCGGGATCAAGCTCCTACAATGAGCAGTTCTTC
v_gene: TRBV28
j_gene: TRBJ2-1
d_gene: TRBD2
abundance: NA

CDR3aa: CASSSGSLAADTQYF
CDR3nt: TGTGCCAGCAGCTCGGGAAGCCTAGCAGCGGATACGCAGTATTTT
v_gene: TRBV7-9
j_gene: TRBJ2-3
d_gene: NA
abundance: few

CDR3aa: CASSQESPRVTYNEQFF
CDR3nt: TGCGCCAGCAGCCAAGAATCCCCGCGGGTGACATACAATGAGCAGTTCTTC
v_gene: TRBV4-3
j_gene: TRBJ2-1
d_gene: NA
abundance: NA